This T cell receptor (beta chain) originates from a study of blood T cell repertoires in COVID-19. Overall study context: Sites in the United States, Italy and Spain provided acute and convalescent COVID-19 samples. Sources were T cells, B-cell-depleted T cells, or PBMCs; the material itself was cDNA or gDNA.

In the study's own analysis: Estimated nucleated cell counts came from reference gene primer amplification. Libraries were prepared by immunoSEQ multiplex PCR; TCRdb keeps only in-frame clonotypes and omits some of them. V and J calls and clone size follow that table, whereas D and trimming were derived from the DNA. This sample carries 160,000 or so clones, over 80% of them seen once, and the ten largest clones take roughly 8.1%. A single count supports this clone. Losses at the gene ends were 4 bases for V and 7 bases for J; bases not matched to a gene: 4. This CDR3 comprises 14 residues. Germline V gene lookup returns CDR1 LNHDA and CDR2 SQIVND (reference sequence).

The receptor comes from a woman in her seventies with acute or convalescent COVID-19. This rearrangement joins TRBV19 to TRBJ2-2, with 9 bases that match TRBD1. Material: peripheral blood. Here the CDR3 DNA reads TGTGCCAGTAGTACGGGACAGGGTATCGGGGAGCTGTTTTTT. Amino acid sequence: CASSTGQGIGELFF.